Each of the 21 T cell receptor beta chains below was sequenced from the same sample in a study of blood T cells in healthy people across ages. Through a sample-barcoded 5' primer and a J-beta primer mix, a second PCR was run for roughly 7 to 12 cycles. From the 5' RACE reads, TCRdb called clonotypes with MiXCR, one entry per CDR3 protein. Of 2 million or so distinct CDR3 sequences in the sample, around 48% were seen once. The specimen was blood. The receptors derive from a woman in her thirties or forties in good health.

This chain uses TRBV12-3 or TRBV12-4 with TRBJ2-5, with a tentative D call TRBD1 (5 bases). The CDR3 has 15 residues. V lost 3 bases to trimming and J lost 2 bases, with 13 bases between them. For the CDR3, the DNA is TGTGCCAGCAGTTTCCCCCAGGGTTGGCAAGAGACCCAGTACTTC. Protein product: CASSFPQGWQETQYF.

This clonotype was seen more than once but under ten times. The chain carries TRBV20-1 and TRBJ2-4, with TRBD2 as a possible D gene (7 bases). V shed 1 base and J shed 4 bases, with 17 bases lying between them. CDR1 DFQATT and CDR2 SNEGSKA come from the germline V gene (reference sequence). The CDR3 is 16 amino acids. The CDR3 bases are TGCAGTGCTAGAGCCCATGGGGGGGGCGGAAAAAACATTCAGTACTTC. It is translated as CSARAHGGGGKNIQYF.

In its sample, this clonotype was seen a few times. The J gene is TRBJ2-1, the V gene TRBV5-1, with TRBD1 identical over 10 bases. V lost 2 bases and J lost 7; bases outside the gene matches: 6. Germline loops: CDR1 SGHRS, CDR2 YFSETQ. The CDR3 is 15 residues long. The CDR3 DNA is TGCGCCAGCAGCTTACACGGGACAGGGGTGAATGAGCAGTTCTTC. Translated, it gives CASSLHGTGVNEQFF.

As to this clonotype: A junction end diverges from the germline sequence, so it may reflect a read error. The chain recombines TRBV11-2 with TRBJ1-6; D is possibly TRBD1 (5 bases). CDR3 length: 15 residues. In germline, CDR1 is SGHAT, CDR2 FQNNGV. DNA for the CDR3: TGTGCAAGCAGCGAGGGGTCGGAGGGGAATTCACCCCTCCACTTT. Translated: CASSEGSEGNSPLHF.

The chain has TRBV6-2 or TRBV6-3 and TRBJ2-6, with 11 bases aligning to TRBD1. The CDR3 loop spans 18 amino acids. CDR1 and CDR2 from the germline V gene are MNHEY and SVGEGT. Germline trimming cut 1 base from V and 4 bases from J; bases unmatched to any gene: 6. CDR3 bases: TGTGCCAGCAGTTACTTAGGACAGGGGGCGAGAGGGGCCAACGTCCTGACTTTC. This translates into CASSYLGQGARGANVLTF.

The rearrangement joins TRBV5-1 to TRBJ1-1; perhaps TRBD1 as D (5 bases). The CDR3 is 14 amino acids. Trimming removed 4 bases from V and 4 bases from J, with 14 bases in between. CDR1 and CDR2 (germline): SGHRS, YFSETQ. CDR3 amino acids: CASSPGGGVTEAFF. The CDR3 DNA sequence: TGCGCCAGCAGCCCTGGGGGGGGAGTCACTGAAGCTTTCTTT.

The chain employs TRBV9 and TRBJ2-1; maybe TRBD2 (5 bases). The V end lost 0 bases, the J end lost 7 bases, and 11 bases lay between the germline ends. The CDR3 spans 14 residues. CDR1 is SGDLS and CDR2 is YYNGEE in the germline V gene. The CDR3 is CASSVAGTRNEQFF. The DNA of the CDR3 is TGTGCCAGCAGCGTAGCGGGTACTAGGAATGAGCAGTTCTTC.

The chain recombines TRBV4-1 with TRBJ2-4; D remains ambiguous. The DNA end is more similar to TRBJ2-7, so the J call may be wrong. The CDR3 length is 13 residues. The germline V gene encodes CDR1 MGHRA and CDR2 YSYEKL. Written as DNA, the CDR3 is TGCGCCAGCAGCCAAGAGTGTTCGGGCGAGCAGTACTTC. Translated, it gives CASSQECSGEQYF.

In its sample, this clonotype was seen a few times. The chain has TRBV27 and TRBJ2-7; D is unclear. Near its end, the DNA agrees better with TRBJ2-5, so the J call may be wrong. The CDR3 covers 14 residues. Germline CDR1 and CDR2: MNHEY and SMNVEV (reference sequence). CDR3 nucleotide sequence: TGTGCCAGCAGTTTAGTCCCGGTGGTGGGGACCCAGTACTTC. Translating it yields CASSLVPVVGTQYF.

This clonotype was seen just once. This rearrangement joins TRBV5-1 to TRBJ2-5; D may correspond to TRBD1 or TRBD2 (5 bases each). V was shortened by 4 bases and J by 2 bases, with 15 bases between the two germline ends. Germline CDR1 SGHRS, CDR2 YFSETQ. This CDR3 region has 15 residues. DNA of the CDR3: TGCGCCAGCAGCGGGGACGTCGGGTCTCAAGAGACCCAGTACTTC. This sequence encodes CASSGDVGSQETQYF.

This clonotype was recorded a few times. The V and J genes are TRBV6-1 and TRBJ2-3, with 11 bases that match TRBD2. Germline CDR1 MNHNS, CDR2 SASEGT. The length of the CDR3 is 16 residues. The ends lost 6 bases at V and 2 bases at J; junction bases unmatched: 7. CDR3 amino acids: CASRGIAGGDTDTQYF. CDR3 nucleotides: TGTGCCAGCAGGGGTATAGCGGGGGGGGACACAGATACGCAGTATTTT.

This clonotype was counted once. The chain has TRBV20-1 and TRBJ1-1; D not resolved. From germline, CDR1 is DFQATT and CDR2 SNEGSKA (reference sequence). Trimming removed 2 bases from V and 1 base from J, with 17 bases in between. This CDR3 region has 16 residues. The CDR3 coding sequence is TGCAGTGCTAGACGCGATCCGGGGATTACGAACACTGAAGCTTTCTTT. Translation: CSARRDPGITNTEAFF.

On this clonotype itself: This may be a read error, as it is one base from a much larger clone. The V gene is TRBV3-1, the J gene TRBJ2-5, with 7 nucleotides matching TRBD2. The CDR3 runs to 16 residues. Germline assignment: CDR1 LGHDT and CDR2 YNNKEL (reference sequence). The CDR3 loop is CAGSQDAAGSQETQYF. The DNA for the CDR3 is TGTGCCGGCAGCCAAGACGCAGCGGGGAGCCAAGAGACCCAGTACTTC.

CDR3 coding DNA: TGTGCCAGCAGTTCCCCACAGGGGTTTGGGGCCAAAAACATTCAGTACTTC. As protein: CASSSPQGFGAKNIQYF. The chain combines TRBV28 with TRBJ2-4, with TRBD1 matching 7 bases. The V and J ends lost 4 bases and 1 base, in that order; junction bases with no gene match: 10. The CDR3 is 17 amino acids. The germline V gene has CDR1 MDHEN and CDR2 SYDVKM.

The V and J genes are TRBV5-1 and TRBJ1-1; D is uncertain. Germline V gene sequence: CDR1 SGHRS, CDR2 YFSETQ. This CDR3 is built from 16 residues. V was shortened by 0 bases and J by 1 base, with 13 bases between the two germline ends. CDR3 bases: TGCGCCAGCAGCTTGGTAAGCGGGGTCCCGAACACTGAAGCTTTCTTT. Translating gives CASSLVSGVPNTEAFF.

This clonotype has more than one count but fewer than ten. This chain's CDR3 is CARCFRDRKSYEQYF. CDR3 nucleotides: TGTGCCAGGTGTTTCCGGGACAGAAAATCCTACGAGCAGTACTTC. This chain links TRBV28 with TRBJ2-7; 7 nucleotides match TRBD1. CDR3 length: 15 amino acids. CDR1 is MDHEN, CDR2 SYDVKM, per germline. V was pared by 9 bases and J by 1 base, with 12 bases of the junction left unmatched.

J is TRBJ2-7 and V is TRBV4-1, with 7 bases identical to TRBD2. This CDR3 region has 12 residues. Germline values: CDR1 MGHRA, CDR2 YSYEKL. Trimming took 7 bases from V and 7 from J; bases not matched to a gene: 7. The CDR3 nucleotides are TGCGCCAGCAAACCGTCGCGGGGGGAGCAGTACTTC. Translation gives CASKPSRGEQYF.

The rearrangement joins TRBV15 to TRBJ1-1; D unclear. The CDR3 length is 16 residues. V lost 0 bases, J lost 4 bases, and 15 bases lay in between. Germline CDR1 is LNHNV and CDR2 is YYDKDF (reference sequence). CDR3 in amino acids: CATSRDISRLPTEAFF. CDR3 bases: TGTGCCACCAGCAGAGATATATCTCGTTTACCCACTGAAGCTTTCTTT.

The chain combines TRBV12-3 or TRBV12-4 with TRBJ1-5; no definite D call. The V and J ends lost 5 bases and 11 bases respectively, with 19 bases between them. CDR3 size: 14 residues. The CDR3 loop is CASSLHTERAAQHF. The DNA of the CDR3 is TGTGCCAGCAGTCTTCACACGGAACGTGCGGCCCAGCATTTT.

CDR3 bases: TGCAGTGCTAACATTGACAAGAACACTGAAGCTTTCTTT. Protein product: CSANIDKNTEAFF. The chain couples TRBV20-1 to TRBJ1-1, with D hard to call. The CDR3 extends over 13 amino acids. V lost 4 bases and J lost 1, with 10 bases in between. The germline CDR1 and CDR2 sequences are DFQATT and SNEGSKA (reference sequence).

This clonotype was picked up a small number of times. The rearrangement joins TRBV29-1 to TRBJ2-5; D not resolved. Trimming cost V 5 bases and J 5 bases, with 9 bases left between them. Germline CDR1 reads SQVTM; CDR2 reads ANQGSEA. The CDR3 has 11 amino acids. The CDR3 sequence: CSVLFSETQYF. CDR3 in DNA: TGCAGCGTTCTATTTTCGGAGACCCAGTACTTC.